This entry concerns a single T cell receptor beta chain. TCRdb's copy holds only in-frame clones and misses some; the assay was immunoSEQ multiplex PCR. The table lists hundreds of thousands of clones, about nine tenths of them singletons. This record belongs to a study of blood T cell repertoires in COVID-19. The germline CDR1 and CDR2 sequences are MGHRA and YSYEKL. This CDR3 region has 16 residues. The V end lost 0 bases, the J end lost 4 bases, and 15 bases lay between the germline ends. The TCR comes from a woman under 40 with active or convalescent COVID-19. Sequencing was carried out using peripheral blood. The rearrangement uses TRBV4-1 and TRBJ1-2, with TRBD1 as a possible D gene (6 bases). The CDR3 sequence is CASSQDTGGAFYGYTF. As DNA, the CDR3 is TGCGCCAGCAGCCAAGATACGGGGGGCGCCTTCTATGGCTACACCTTC.